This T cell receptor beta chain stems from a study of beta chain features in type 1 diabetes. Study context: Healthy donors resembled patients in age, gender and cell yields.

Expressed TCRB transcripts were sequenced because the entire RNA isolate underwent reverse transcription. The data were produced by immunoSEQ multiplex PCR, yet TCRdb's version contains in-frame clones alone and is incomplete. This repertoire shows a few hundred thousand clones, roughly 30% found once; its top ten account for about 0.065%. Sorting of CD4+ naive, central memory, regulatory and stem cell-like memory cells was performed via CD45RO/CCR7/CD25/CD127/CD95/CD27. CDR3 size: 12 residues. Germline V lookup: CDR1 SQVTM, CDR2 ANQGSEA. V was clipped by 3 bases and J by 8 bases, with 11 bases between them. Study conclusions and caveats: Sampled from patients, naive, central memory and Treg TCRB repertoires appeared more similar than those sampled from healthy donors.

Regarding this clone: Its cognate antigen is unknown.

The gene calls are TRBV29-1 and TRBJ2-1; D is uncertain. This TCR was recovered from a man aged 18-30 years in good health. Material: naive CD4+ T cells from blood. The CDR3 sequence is CSVEVLADEQFF. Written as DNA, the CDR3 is TGCAGCGTTGAGGTTCTGGCAGATGAGCAGTTCTTC.